These 32 T cell receptor beta chains came from one sample sequenced in a study of blood T cell repertoires in COVID-19. Generated by immunoSEQ multiplex PCR, the TCRdb table keeps only in-frame clones and is missing some. Of approximately 670,000 clones listed, 90% are singletons. Sequencing input: peripheral blood. Every receptor here comes from a woman under 30 with acute or convalescent COVID-19.

The chain recombines TRBV3-1 (or the pseudogene TRBV3-2) with TRBJ1-6; D is undetermined. This CDR3 contains 14 residues. Germline lookup yields CDR1 LGHDT and CDR2 YNNKEL (reference sequence). With 10 bases removed from V and 8 bases from J, the gap between germline ends came to 18 bases. The CDR3 coding sequence is TGTGCCACCACTCGTGACGGCGAGGATTCACCCCTCCACTTT. This sequence encodes CATTRDGEDSPLHF.

The chain uses TRBV9 and TRBJ2-2; D ambiguous. Trimming took off 3 bases at V and 6 bases at J, with 3 bases between the two ends. Germline V gene sequence: CDR1 SGDLS, CDR2 YYNGEE. This CDR3 contains 11 residues. DNA for the CDR3: TGTGCCAGCAGCGCCTCCGGGGAGCTGTTTTTT. Translating gives CASSASGELFF. The entire variable domain, with the rest obtained from reference TRBV9 and TRBJ2-2, is as follows: DSGVTQTPKHLITATGQRVTLRCSPRSGDLSVYWYQQSLDQGLQFLIQYYNGEERAKGNILERFSAQQFPDLHSELNLSSLELGDSALYFCASSASGELFFGEGSRLTVL.

This rearrangement joins TRBV5-4 to TRBJ2-3, with D tentatively TRBD2 (6 bases). CDR1 SGHNT and CDR2 YYREEE come from the germline V gene (reference sequence). V lost 5 bases, J lost 1 base, and 11 bases lay in between. The CDR3 length is 14 residues. CDR3 nucleotide sequence: TGTGCCAGCAGGATCGGAGGGGGCACAGATACGCAGTATTTT. Translated, it gives CASRIGGGTDTQYF.

The chain employs TRBV3-1 (or the pseudogene TRBV3-2) and TRBJ1-4, with 7 bases lining up with TRBD1. V shed 6 bases, J shed 7 bases, and the junction held 11 bases outside the gene matches. The CDR3 is made up of 15 amino acids. In germline, CDR1 is LGHDT, CDR2 YNNKEL (reference sequence). Here the CDR3 reads CASSETGWIREKLFF. CDR3 DNA sequence: TGTGCCAGCAGTGAGACAGGGTGGATCCGTGAAAAACTGTTTTTT.

V usage is TRBV6-5 and J usage is TRBJ1-6; D not resolved. Germline loops: CDR1 MNHEY, CDR2 SVGAGI. The CDR3 is 15 amino acids. V was cut by 0 bases and J by 5 bases, with 8 bases left in between. The CDR3 loop is CASSYSYGNNSPLHF. CDR3 in DNA: TGTGCCAGCAGTTACTCGTACGGGAATAATTCACCCCTCCACTTT.

The J gene is TRBJ1-1, the V gene TRBV3-1 (or the pseudogene TRBV3-2); D may be TRBD1 (5 bases). The CDR3 contains 21 residues. Trimming cost V 3 bases and J 1 base, with 30 bases left between them. CDR1 and CDR2 from the germline V gene are LGHDT and YNNKEL (reference sequence). The CDR3 DNA is TGTGCCAGCAGCCATGGATATTTGTGGGGCCAAATAGAGAATGCGAACACTGAAGCTTTCTTT. Translating it yields CASSHGYLWGQIENANTEAFF.

V is TRBV15 and J is TRBJ1-5, with 7 positions matching TRBD1. Germline trimming cut 6 bases from V and 2 bases from J; bases unmatched to any gene: 13. Per germline, CDR1 LNHNV and CDR2 YYDKDF (reference sequence). The CDR3 has 17 residues. The CDR3 spells CATRPQTGPVGNQPQHF. The CDR3 DNA reads TGTGCCACCAGACCCCAGACAGGGCCCGTTGGCAATCAGCCCCAGCATTTT.

The CDR3 nucleotides are TGTGCCAGCAGCCCCAGGGTGGATACGCAGTATTTT. Amino acid sequence: CASSPRVDTQYF. V and J are TRBV5-5 and TRBJ2-3; maybe TRBD1 (5 bases). Trimming removed 4 bases at V and 6 bases at J, with 9 bases between. The CDR3 is 12 amino acids. Germline CDR1 and CDR2: SGHKS and YYEKEE (reference sequence).

This clone was seen only once. CDR3 coding DNA: TGCGCCAGCACCTTAGCGGGGGGGTTAACAGATACGCAGTATTTT. Protein: CASTLAGGLTDTQYF. The genes are TRBV5-1 and TRBJ2-3, with 11 bases fitting TRBD2. The ends lost 6 bases at V and 3 bases at J; junction bases unmatched: 6. The CDR3 contains 15 residues. The V gene's germline CDR1 is SGHRS and CDR2 YFSETQ.

The chain recombines TRBV27 with TRBJ2-7; 9 bases match TRBD2. The V gene's germline CDR1 is MNHEY and CDR2 SMNVEV (reference sequence). The CDR3 consists of 17 residues. With V trimmed by 8 bases and J by 2 bases, 16 bases remained unmatched. CDR3 protein: CASGQGFQAGGTYEQYF. The CDR3 bases are TGTGCCAGCGGCCAGGGCTTCCAAGCGGGGGGTACCTACGAGCAGTACTTC.

The V gene is TRBV7-9, the J gene TRBJ1-3, with D unresolved. V shed 8 bases and J shed 7 bases, with 15 bases lying between them. The CDR3 runs to 13 residues. Germline CDR1 is SEHNR and CDR2 is FQNEAQ (reference sequence). CDR3 loop: CASVKGDWNTIYF. The CDR3 nucleotides are TGTGCCAGCGTCAAGGGAGATTGGAACACCATATATTTT.

The CDR3 sequence: CASSRQNVNTGELFF. The DNA for the CDR3 is TGTGCCAGCAGCCGACAAAACGTGAACACCGGGGAGCTGTTTTTT. The chain carries TRBV6-5 and TRBJ2-2, with D unresolved. The CDR3 is made up of 15 amino acids. V lost 6 bases and J lost 1, with 12 bases in between. Germline V lookup: CDR1 MNHEY, CDR2 SVGAGI.

CDR3 in DNA: TGCAGCGCGGGACAGGTCAATCAGCCCCAGCATTTT. Translating gives CSAGQVNQPQHF. The chain combines TRBV29-1 with TRBJ1-5, with TRBD1 matching 8 bases. Germline assignment: CDR1 SQVTM and CDR2 ANQGSEA. With 7 bases clipped from V and 3 bases from J, the junction kept 2 bases outside the gene matches. The length of the CDR3 is 12 residues.

The rearrangement links TRBV7-6 to TRBJ2-7; maybe TRBD1 (6 bases). There are 13 residues in the CDR3. The V end lost 5 bases, the J end lost 3 bases, and 11 bases lay between the germline ends. Germline V gene data show CDR1 as SGHVS and CDR2 as FNYEAQ. The DNA of the CDR3 is TGTGCCAGCAGCCGGACAGTAGGCTACGAGCAGTACTTC. Protein sequence: CASSRTVGYEQYF.

The chain recombines TRBV7-9 with TRBJ1-1, with unresolved D. Deletions cut 2 bases from V and 5 bases from J, with 15 bases between. Germline V gene lookup returns CDR1 SEHNR and CDR2 FQNEAQ (reference sequence). This CDR3 contains 15 residues. This CDR3 reads CASSLLEERKTEAFF. Here the CDR3 DNA reads TGTGCCAGCAGCTTATTGGAGGAGAGAAAAACTGAAGCTTTCTTT. Filled out from reference TRBV7-9 and TRBJ1-1, the complete variable domain reads DTGVSQNPRHKITKRGQNVTFRCDPISEHNRLYWYRQTLGQGPEFLTYFQNEAQLEKSRLLSDRFSAERPKGSFSTLEIQRTEQGDSAMYLCASSLLEERKTEAFFGQGTRLTVV.

This rearrangement joins TRBV2 to TRBJ2-3, with a possible D match to TRBD2 (7 bases). Per the germline V gene, CDR1 is SNHLY and CDR2 is FYNNEI. This CDR3 has 14 residues. Deletions cut 6 bases from V and 6 bases from J, with 16 bases between. The chain's CDR3 is CASRRGGEEDTQYF. The CDR3 region has the DNA TGTGCCAGCAGGCGAGGGGGGGAGGAGGATACGCAGTATTTT.

The chain has TRBV4-3 and TRBJ1-5; 8 positions match TRBD1. Germline V gene sequence: CDR1 LGHNA, CDR2 YSLEER. The CDR3 has 16 residues. The V and J ends lost 0 bases and 2 bases, in that order; junction bases with no gene match: 3. CDR3 sequence: CASSQETGQGNQPQHF. DNA for the CDR3: TGCGCCAGCAGCCAAGAGACGGGACAGGGCAATCAGCCCCAGCATTTT.

The V and J genes are TRBV19 and TRBJ2-2; TRBD1 matches at 12 bases. Trimming removed 4 bases from V and 4 bases from J; junction bases left unmatched: 4. CDR3 length: 16 residues. The germline V gene has CDR1 LNHDA and CDR2 SQIVND (reference sequence). The CDR3 loop reads CASSSRDRGRTGELFF. The CDR3 coding sequence is TGTGCCAGTAGTAGCCGGGACAGGGGGCGCACCGGGGAGCTGTTTTTT.

This clone was seen once. The chain recombines TRBV27 with TRBJ1-5; tentative D call: TRBD1 (6 bases). V lost 4 bases, J lost 3 bases, and 10 bases lay in between. Germline V gene data show CDR1 as MNHEY and CDR2 as SMNVEV (reference sequence). The CDR3 has 14 residues. CDR3 coding DNA: TGTGCCAGCAGTTACGGGACAATCAATCAGCCCCAGCATTTT. Amino acid sequence: CASSYGTINQPQHF.

J is TRBJ1-1 and V is TRBV7-3; D remains unclear. Germline CDR1 is SGHTA and CDR2 is FQGTGA. The length of the CDR3 is 15 residues. Trimming stripped 5 bases from V and 0 bases from J, with 13 bases between. The DNA of the CDR3 is TGTGCCAGCAGCCCTAAGGGCGGGGTGAACACTGAAGCTTTCTTT. Its translation: CASSPKGGVNTEAFF.

This clone has a handful of counts. The chain recombines TRBV7-9 with TRBJ1-2; 9 bases line up with TRBD1. The junction had 7 bases not matched to a gene; V was cut back by 5 bases and J by 3 bases. CDR3 length: 15 residues. CDR1 and CDR2 (germline): SEHNR, FQNEAQ (reference sequence). The CDR3 DNA sequence: TGTGCCAGCAGCGGTGCTAGGACAGGGGACTATGGCTACACCTTC. Protein: CASSGARTGDYGYTF.

The genes are TRBV20-1 and TRBJ2-1, with D possibly being TRBD2 (5 bases). V gave up 3 bases and J gave up 4 bases, with 22 bases separating them. The CDR3 is made up of 17 amino acids. Germline lookup yields CDR1 DFQATT and CDR2 SNEGSKA (reference sequence). DNA for the CDR3: TGCAGTGCTAGTGCTAGCTCGATCATACTGGGGTACAATGAGCAGTTCTTC. Protein: CSASASSIILGYNEQFF.

Written as DNA, the CDR3 is TGTGCCACCAGTGTACAGGACTATAACTATGGCTACACCTTC. Translating it yields CATSVQDYNYGYTF. The chain is built from TRBV24-1 and TRBJ1-2; weak D call: TRBD1 (5 bases). V was shortened by 5 bases and J by 1 base, with 10 bases between the two germline ends. Germline assignment: CDR1 KGHDR and CDR2 SFDVKD. The CDR3 is 14 residues long.

The V call is TRBV5-8, the J call TRBJ1-5, with D possibly matching TRBD1 (6 bases). The CDR3 sequence is 15 residues long. V was shortened by 4 bases and J by 4 bases, with 15 bases between the two germline ends. Germline loops: CDR1 SGHTS, CDR2 YDEGEE. The CDR3 DNA follows: TGTGCCAGCAGCCCACGGGGGGCCTCAAATCAGCCCCAGCATTTT. As protein: CASSPRGASNQPQHF.

The chain has TRBV6-5 and TRBJ2-1; 9 nucleotides agree with TRBD2. The CDR3 runs 16 residues. Trimming at V came to 3 bases and at J to 0 bases, leaving 3 bases not matched to a gene. Germline-derived CDR1 and CDR2 are MNHEY and SVGAGI. In nucleotides, the CDR3 is TGTGCCAGCAGTTATGCGGGGGGGAGCTCCTACAATGAGCAGTTCTTC. Amino acid sequence: CASSYAGGSSYNEQFF.

This chain links TRBV29-1 with TRBJ1-1; 11 nucleotides align to TRBD1. The CDR3 extends over 14 amino acids. Germline values: CDR1 SQVTM, CDR2 ANQGSEA. Germline trimming cut 3 bases from V and 5 bases from J; bases unmatched to any gene: 5. As DNA, the CDR3 is TGCAGCGTTGACCGGGGACAGGGGGGTACTGAAGCTTTCTTT. It encodes CSVDRGQGGTEAFF.

The gene calls are TRBV19 and TRBJ1-1; the D gene is possibly TRBD1 (5 bases). CDR1 is LNHDA, CDR2 SQIVND, per germline (reference sequence). Between the trimmed V and J ends, which lost 3 bases and 0 bases, there was a span of 17 bases. The CDR3 totals 17 residues. In DNA form, the CDR3 reads TGTGCCAGTAGTATCTGGCCTGGGGCCAACATGAACACTGAAGCTTTCTTT. Translating it yields CASSIWPGANMNTEAFF.

The CDR3, as DNA: TGTGCCAGCAGCCCCCAGTCCGGAGGCACGAACACTGAAGCTTTCTTT. It encodes CASSPQSGGTNTEAFF. This chain links TRBV9 with TRBJ1-1, with D unclear. V lost 4 bases to trimming and J lost 1 base, with 17 bases between them. Germline V gives CDR1 SGDLS, CDR2 YYNGEE. The CDR3 contains 16 residues.

The chain couples TRBV18 to TRBJ1-2; D is unresolved. V lost 3 bases and J lost 3, with 2 bases in between. CDR3 length: 11 amino acids. The germline V gene has CDR1 KGHSH and CDR2 LQKENI. The CDR3 DNA follows: TGTGCCAGCTCACCCTACTATGGCTACACCTTC. Protein sequence: CASSPYYGYTF.

This chain uses TRBV3-1 (or the pseudogene TRBV3-2) with TRBJ2-7; D is perhaps TRBD2 (6 bases). Looked up from germline, CDR1 is LGHDT and CDR2 is YNNKEL (reference sequence). Trimming removed 1 base from V and 1 base from J, with 8 bases in between. The CDR3 sequence is 14 residues long. Written as DNA, the CDR3 is TGTGCCAGCAGCCAAGGGGACTCTTCCTACGAGCAGTACTTC. Translated: CASSQGDSSYEQYF.

V gene TRBV28 combines with J gene TRBJ1-5; D may be TRBD1 (6 bases). The germline V gene has CDR1 MDHEN and CDR2 SYDVKM. The CDR3 covers 15 residues. Trimming left V 6 bases short and J 4 bases short, with 16 bases between. The CDR3 loop reads CASRPKEQGNQPQHF. CDR3 nucleotide sequence: TGTGCCAGCAGACCCAAAGAACAGGGAAATCAGCCCCAGCATTTT.

The chain joins TRBV7-9 to TRBJ2-1, with D possibly being TRBD1 (5 bases). Deletions cut 3 bases from V and 2 bases from J, with 11 bases between. Germline V gene sequence: CDR1 SEHNR, CDR2 FQNEAQ (reference sequence). This CDR3 contains 15 residues. This CDR3 reads CASSLYQGTYNEQFF. The CDR3 DNA reads as TGTGCCAGCAGCTTGTATCAGGGTACCTACAATGAGCAGTTCTTC.